Below are 27 T cell receptor beta chains sequenced from a single sample in a study of OX40 agonist ivuxolimab in advanced cancers. Profiling relied on immunoSEQ multiplex PCR, and the TCRdb table lists in-frame clones only, not all of them. The sample records roughly 67,000 clones, about 91% being singletons. Sequences were derived from CD4+ or CD8+ T cells sorted from blood, sampled in a trial of the OX40 agonist ivuxolimab. These receptors were taken from an adult with an advanced solid tumor such as melanoma, head and neck, liver or kidney cancer.

The V and J genes are TRBV2 and TRBJ2-1, with TRBD1 matching 11 bases. V lost 7 bases, J lost 8 bases, and 1 base stayed unmatched. This CDR3 is 12 amino acids long. In germline, CDR1 is SNHLY, CDR2 FYNNEI. The CDR3 region has the DNA TGTGCCAGCAAGGGACAGGGGGATGAGCAGTTCTTC. Translation gives CASKGQGDEQFF.

J is TRBJ2-3 and V is TRBV5-1; D is possibly TRBD1 (6 bases). The ends were cut back, 3 bases at V and 9 bases at J, with 11 bases in the middle. The CDR3 runs 12 residues. CDR1 is SGHRS, CDR2 YFSETQ, per germline. CDR3: CASSYNRETQYF. CDR3 nucleotide sequence: TGCGCCAGCAGCTACAACAGGGAAACGCAGTATTTT. Full variable domain (outside the CDR3, taken from reference TRBV5-1 and TRBJ2-3): KAGVTQTPRYLIKTRGQQVTLSCSPISGHRSVSWYQQTPGQGLQFLFEYFSETQRNKGNFPGRFSGRQFSNSRSEMNVSTLELGDSALYLCASSYNRETQYFGPGTRLTVL.

The chain has TRBV4-1 and TRBJ2-5; the match to TRBD2 covers 8 bases. The CDR3 consists of 17 residues. CDR1 MGHRA and CDR2 YSYEKL come from the germline V gene. The V and J ends lost 1 base and 1 base, in that order; junction bases with no gene match: 8. In nucleotides, the CDR3 is TGCGCCAGCAGCCAAGGCGTTAAGCGGGGGCTCCAAGAGACCCAGTACTTC. It encodes CASSQGVKRGLQETQYF.

V gene TRBV7-6 combines with J gene TRBJ1-1; D is uncertain. The V and J ends lost 5 bases and 1 base respectively, with 8 bases between them. CDR1 is SGHVS and CDR2 is FNYEAQ in the germline V gene. The CDR3 loop spans 13 amino acids. The CDR3 here is CASSPSGNTEAFF. CDR3 in DNA: TGTGCCAGCAGCCCTTCGGGGAACACTGAAGCTTTCTTT.

This chain connects TRBV6-4 to TRBJ2-5, with D perhaps TRBD2 (6 bases). The CDR3 length is 16 residues. V lost 0 bases and J lost 2, with 13 bases in between. The germline gives CDR1 MRHNA, CDR2 SNTAGT. CDR3 sequence reads: CASSDSRGLDQETQYF. DNA for the CDR3: TGTGCCAGCAGTGACTCTAGGGGACTGGATCAAGAGACCCAGTACTTC.

The rearrangement links TRBV5-1 to TRBJ2-7; D not certain. The CDR3 runs 11 residues. The germline CDR1 and CDR2 sequences are SGHRS and YFSETQ. Trimming removed 4 bases from V and 4 bases from J, with 6 bases in between. CDR3 sequence: CASSLYYEQYF. CDR3 in DNA: TGCGCCAGCAGCCTATATTACGAGCAGTACTTC. Full variable domain (missing parts from reference TRBV5-1 and TRBJ2-7): KAGVTQTPRYLIKTRGQQVTLSCSPISGHRSVSWYQQTPGQGLQFLFEYFSETQRNKGNFPGRFSGRQFSNSRSEMNVSTLELGDSALYLCASSLYYEQYFGPGTRLTVT.

In its sample, this clone was seen a few times. The chain joins TRBV19 to TRBJ1-2; D possibly corresponds to TRBD1 (5 bases). CDR3 length equals 14 residues. The ends were cut back, 7 bases at V and 6 bases at J, with 18 bases in the middle. The germline gives CDR1 LNHDA, CDR2 SQIVND (reference sequence). CDR3 protein: CASTEGTNSHGYTF. For the CDR3, the DNA is TGTGCCAGTACGGAGGGGACCAATTCCCATGGCTACACCTTC.

This clone was picked up one time. The CDR3 loop is CASSFSAYEQYF. The CDR3 DNA reads TGTGCCAGCAGCTTTTCAGCGTACGAGCAGTACTTC. This chain joins TRBV11-2 and TRBJ2-7; D is unresolved. Germline assignment: CDR1 SGHAT and CDR2 FQNNGV. CDR3 length: 12 residues. Trimming took 3 bases from V and 4 from J, leaving 7 bases between them.

The chain combines TRBV6-1 with TRBJ2-3, with 10 bases matching TRBD2. Germline-derived CDR1 and CDR2 are MNHNS and SASEGT. The CDR3 has 17 amino acids. With V trimmed by 0 bases and J by 5 bases, 8 bases remained unmatched. CDR3 DNA: TGTGCCAGCAGTGAAGCGCTTCAGCGGGGGGGCCAAGATACGCAGTATTTT. Translating it yields CASSEALQRGGQDTQYF.

The chain has TRBV5-6 and TRBJ2-2; 9 nucleotides line up with TRBD1. This CDR3 has 17 amino acids. Looked up from germline, CDR1 is SGHDT and CDR2 is YYEEEE. The J segment lost 6 bases and the V segment lost 0 bases, leaving 9 bases of the junction unmatched. In nucleotides, the CDR3 is TGTGCCAGCAGCTTGGCCAGGGGACAGGGTAGGTCCGGGGAGCTGTTTTTT. Translation gives CASSLARGQGRSGELFF. The whole variable domain, filled in from reference TRBV5-6 and TRBJ2-2, reads DAGVTQSPTHLIKTRGQQVTLRCSPKSGHDTVSWYQQALGQGPQFIFQYYEEEERQRGNFPDRFSGHQFPNYSSELNVNALLLGDSALYLCASSLARGQGRSGELFFGEGSRLTVL.

The gene calls are TRBV2 and TRBJ1-5, with 7 nucleotides matching TRBD1. Trimming removed 6 bases from V and 5 bases from J; junction bases left unmatched: 4. This CDR3 spans 13 amino acids. Germline V gene lookup returns CDR1 SNHLY and CDR2 FYNNEI. DNA of the CDR3: TGTGCCAGCAGGGGGACAGAGGATCAGCCCCAGCATTTT. This codes for CASRGTEDQPQHF.

V is TRBV27 and J is TRBJ2-1, with D maybe TRBD1 (5 bases). The CDR3 has 16 amino acids. V gave up 2 bases and J gave up 5 bases, with 16 bases separating them. Per the germline V gene, CDR1 is MNHEY and CDR2 is SMNVEV (reference sequence). CDR3 in amino acids: CASSLTQGDLHNEQFF. The CDR3 DNA sequence: TGTGCCAGCAGTTTAACCCAGGGCGACTTACACAATGAGCAGTTCTTC.

V gene TRBV19 combines with J gene TRBJ1-1; D uncertain. The CDR3 covers 13 residues. The V end lost 4 bases, the J end lost 6 bases, and 12 bases lay between the germline ends. Germline CDR1 and CDR2: LNHDA and SQIVND (reference sequence). DNA of the CDR3: TGTGCCAGTAGTAATTCGGCAGCCGCTGAAGCTTTCTTT. Translated, it gives CASSNSAAAEAFF.

CDR3 region: CASSRDRGLGQPQHF. The CDR3 DNA reads TGTGCCAGCAGCCGGGACAGGGGGCTGGGTCAGCCCCAGCATTTT. This chain joins TRBV11-2 and TRBJ1-5; 12 bases map to TRBD1. V trimming: 5 bases; J trimming: 6 bases; junction bases outside the gene matches: 5. CDR3 length: 15 residues. CDR1 is SGHAT and CDR2 is FQNNGV in the germline V gene.

The chain carries TRBV19 and TRBJ2-2; D is undetermined. Deletions cut 6 bases from V and 2 bases from J, with 19 bases between. Germline values: CDR1 LNHDA, CDR2 SQIVND (reference sequence). The CDR3 extends over 17 amino acids. CDR3 in amino acids: CASRPRLGSSNTGELFF. As DNA, the CDR3 is TGTGCCAGTAGACCACGGCTGGGCAGCTCTAACACCGGGGAGCTGTTTTTT.

This chain joins TRBV7-6 and TRBJ1-1; possible D gene TRBD1, 6 bases. The V gene's germline CDR1 is SGHVS and CDR2 FNYEAQ. The germline V and J ends were trimmed by 5 bases and 5 bases, with 24 bases remaining between them. The length of the CDR3 is 17 residues. CDR3 loop: CASSRRGAEGGETEAFF. Written as DNA, the CDR3 is TGTGCCAGCAGCAGGAGGGGGGCAGAGGGAGGGGAGACTGAAGCTTTCTTT.

V is TRBV10-1 and J is TRBJ2-7; D might be TRBD1 (5 bases). CDR1 WNHNN and CDR2 SYGVQD come from the germline V gene (reference sequence). The CDR3 totals 11 residues. V lost 7 bases, J lost 9 bases, and 13 bases lay in between. CDR3 residues: CASISAGWQYF. The DNA for the CDR3 is TGCGCCAGCATAAGTGCAGGGTGGCAGTACTTC.

The chain couples TRBV5-1 to TRBJ1-1; the D is unclear. The CDR3 contains 13 residues. Germline V CDR1 and CDR2: SGHRS, YFSETQ. V was clipped by 0 bases and J by 3 bases, with 6 bases between them. CDR3 sequence reads: CASSLVADTEAFF. The CDR3 DNA follows: TGCGCCAGCAGCTTGGTGGCAGACACTGAAGCTTTCTTT.

The V gene is TRBV7-2, the J gene TRBJ2-7; the D gene is possibly TRBD1 (6 bases). The CDR3 loop spans 16 amino acids. V shed 5 bases and J shed 2 bases, with 19 bases lying between them. Per the germline V gene, CDR1 is SGHTA and CDR2 is FQGNSA. The CDR3: CASSPLSATGTYEQYF. DNA for the CDR3: TGTGCCAGCAGCCCTCTGTCTGCAACAGGGACCTACGAGCAGTACTTC.

The chain has TRBV6-5 and TRBJ2-3; D ambiguous. V lost 6 bases, J lost 4 bases, and 8 bases lay in between. The CDR3 extends over 12 amino acids. Germline CDR1 is MNHEY and CDR2 is SVGAGI. The CDR3 DNA reads TGTGCCAGCAGCCGAGGACCAGATACGCAGTATTTT. Its translation: CASSRGPDTQYF.

V is TRBV9 and J is TRBJ2-1, with TRBD2 matching 8 bases. The CDR3 totals 18 residues. Looked up from germline, CDR1 is SGDLS and CDR2 is YYNGEE. V was pared by 0 bases and J by 0 bases, with 8 bases of the junction left unmatched. The CDR3 DNA reads TGTGCCAGCAGCGTAGGGAGCGGGAGCTACGACTCCTACAATGAGCAGTTCTTC. It is translated as CASSVGSGSYDSYNEQFF. The variable domain in full, with the rest retrieved from reference TRBV9 and TRBJ2-1, is DSGVTQTPKHLITATGQRVTLRCSPRSGDLSVYWYQQSLDQGLQFLIQYYNGEERAKGNILERFSAQQFPDLHSELNLSSLELGDSALYFCASSVGSGSYDSYNEQFFGPGTRLTVL.

The rearrangement joins TRBV6-1 to TRBJ1-5, with 7 bases identical to TRBD1. The germline V gene has CDR1 MNHNS and CDR2 SASEGT. V gave up 3 bases and J gave up 6 bases; unmatched junction bases: 5. The length of the CDR3 is 14 residues. The CDR3 region has the DNA TGTGCCAGCAGTGAGTCCAGGGGGTTTCAGCCCCAGCATTTT. Encoded protein: CASSESRGFQPQHF.

The rearrangement joins TRBV6-1 to TRBJ1-3; 7 bases fit TRBD1. With V trimmed by 6 bases and J by 3 bases, 8 bases remained unmatched. The germline V gene encodes CDR1 MNHNS and CDR2 SASEGT. CDR3 length: 15 residues. This CDR3 reads CASSTVQGDGNTIYF. CDR3 in DNA: TGTGCCAGCAGCACAGTTCAGGGGGATGGAAACACCATATATTTT.

This clone was recorded a few times. The chain links TRBV27 to TRBJ2-7, with D unclear. Trimming shortened V by 3 bases and J by 0 bases, and 6 bases separated the two germline ends. The CDR3 length is 13 residues. Germline V CDR1 and CDR2: MNHEY, SMNVEV (reference sequence). For the CDR3, the DNA is TGTGCCAGCAGTTTCCGCAGCTCCTACGAGCAGTACTTC. Translating gives CASSFRSSYEQYF.

The chain links TRBV27 to TRBJ2-1, with D possibly being TRBD2 (7 bases). The V end was cut by 7 bases, the J end by 8 bases, with 21 bases between. CDR1 and CDR2 from the germline V gene are MNHEY and SMNVEV (reference sequence). This CDR3 spans 15 amino acids. DNA for the CDR3: TGTGCCAGCATGGGAGGGGGTCCCAGTCCCCATGAGCAGTTCTTC. Amino acids: CASMGGGPSPHEQFF.

This chain connects TRBV25-1 to TRBJ2-7; D possibly corresponds to TRBD1 (5 bases). The CDR3 runs 13 residues. Germline V gene sequence: CDR1 MGHDK, CDR2 SYGVNS. V dropped 1 base and J dropped 6 bases, with 10 bases sitting between them. In nucleotides, the CDR3 is TGTGCCAGCAGTGAATTTGTAAGGGGCGAGCAGTACTTC. Residues: CASSEFVRGEQYF.

The V call is TRBV15, the J call TRBJ2-1; D is perhaps TRBD2 (5 bases). The germline V gene encodes CDR1 LNHNV and CDR2 YYDKDF (reference sequence). The CDR3 spans 15 residues. V lost 0 bases and J lost 7, with 13 bases in between. CDR3 DNA: TGTGCCACCAGCAGAGAGCCGGACTCGTCGAATGAGCAGTTCTTC. Translating gives CATSREPDSSNEQFF.